Listed here is a single TCR beta chain. The sample belongs to a study of blood T cell repertoires in COVID-19. Here immunoSEQ multiplex PCR was the method, and the copy in TCRdb shows in-frame clones only, minus some. The data hold over 300,000 clones, with about nine tenths observed a single time. This CDR3 contains 15 residues. With V trimmed by 5 bases and J by 3 bases, 7 bases remained unmatched. The germline V gene encodes CDR1 SGHTA and CDR2 FQGTGA. The clonotype was recovered from a woman between 40 and 50 years old who had recovered from COVID-19. J is TRBJ2-3 and V is TRBV7-3, with TRBD1 matching 8 bases. The sequenced sample consisted of PBMCs or T cells enriched from blood (not recorded which). This CDR3 is CASSGDRGKTDTQYF. The CDR3 bases are TGTGCCAGCAGCGGTGACAGGGGCAAGACAGATACGCAGTATTTT.